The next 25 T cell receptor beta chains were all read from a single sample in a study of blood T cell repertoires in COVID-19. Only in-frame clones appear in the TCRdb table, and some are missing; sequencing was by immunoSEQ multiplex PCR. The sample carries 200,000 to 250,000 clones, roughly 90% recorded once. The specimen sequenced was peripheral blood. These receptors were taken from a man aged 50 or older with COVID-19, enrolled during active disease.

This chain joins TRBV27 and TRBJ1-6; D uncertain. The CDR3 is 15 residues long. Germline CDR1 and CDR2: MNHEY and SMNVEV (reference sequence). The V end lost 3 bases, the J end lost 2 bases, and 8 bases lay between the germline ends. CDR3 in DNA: TGTGCCAGCAGTTTCGTACAGACCTATAATTCACCCCTCCACTTT. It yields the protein CASSFVQTYNSPLHF.

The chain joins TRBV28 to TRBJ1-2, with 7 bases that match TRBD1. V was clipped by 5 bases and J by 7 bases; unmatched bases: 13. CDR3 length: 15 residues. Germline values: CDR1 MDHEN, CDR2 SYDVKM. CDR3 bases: TGTGCCAGCAGTAGGAGCGGGCAGGGGGGCTCTGGCTACACCTTC. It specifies CASSRSGQGGSGYTF.

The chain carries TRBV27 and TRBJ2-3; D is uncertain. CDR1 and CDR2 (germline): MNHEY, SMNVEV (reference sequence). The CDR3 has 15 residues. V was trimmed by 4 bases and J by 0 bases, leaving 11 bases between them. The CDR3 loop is CASSSLSLSTDTQYF. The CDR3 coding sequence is TGTGCCAGCAGTTCCCTAAGTCTTAGCACAGATACGCAGTATTTT.

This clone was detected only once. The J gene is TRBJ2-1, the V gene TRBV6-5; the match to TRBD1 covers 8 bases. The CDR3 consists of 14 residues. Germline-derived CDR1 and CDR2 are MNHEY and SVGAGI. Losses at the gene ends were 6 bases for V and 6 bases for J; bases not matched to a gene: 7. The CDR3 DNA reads TGTGCCAGCAGGGACAGGGTATGGGGCAATGAGCAGTTCTTC. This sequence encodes CASRDRVWGNEQFF.

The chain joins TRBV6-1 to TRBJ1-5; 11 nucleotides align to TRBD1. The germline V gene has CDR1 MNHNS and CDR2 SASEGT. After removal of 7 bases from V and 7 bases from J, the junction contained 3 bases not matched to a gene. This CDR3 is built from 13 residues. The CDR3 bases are TGTGCCAGCACCCGGGACAGGGGGCAGCCCCAGCATTTT. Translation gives CASTRDRGQPQHF.

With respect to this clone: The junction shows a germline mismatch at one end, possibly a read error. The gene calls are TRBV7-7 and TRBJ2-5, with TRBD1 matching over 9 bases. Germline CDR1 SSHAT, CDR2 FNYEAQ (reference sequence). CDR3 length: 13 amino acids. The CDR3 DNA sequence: TGTGCTAGCAGCTACAGGGGGCGAGAGACCCAGTACTTC. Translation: CASSYRGRETQYF. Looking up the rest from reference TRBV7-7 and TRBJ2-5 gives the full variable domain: GAGVSQSPRYKVTKRGQDVTLRCDPISSHATLYWYQQALGQGPEFLTYFNYEAQPDKSGLPSDRFSAERPEGSISTLTIQRTEQRDSAMYRCASSYRGRETQYFGPGTRLLVL.

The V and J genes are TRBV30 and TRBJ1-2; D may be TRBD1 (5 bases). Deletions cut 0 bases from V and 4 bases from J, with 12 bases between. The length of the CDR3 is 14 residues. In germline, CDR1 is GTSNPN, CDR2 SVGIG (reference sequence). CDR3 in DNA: TGTGCCTGGAGTGTGGGGCACAATAGCTATGGCTACACCTTC. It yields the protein CAWSVGHNSYGYTF.

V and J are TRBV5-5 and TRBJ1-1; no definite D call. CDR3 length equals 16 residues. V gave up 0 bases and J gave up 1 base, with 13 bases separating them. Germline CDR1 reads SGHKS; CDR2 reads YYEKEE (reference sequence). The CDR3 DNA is TGTGCCAGCAGCTTGGCGCTCCACCCGGGGAACACTGAAGCTTTCTTT. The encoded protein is CASSLALHPGNTEAFF.

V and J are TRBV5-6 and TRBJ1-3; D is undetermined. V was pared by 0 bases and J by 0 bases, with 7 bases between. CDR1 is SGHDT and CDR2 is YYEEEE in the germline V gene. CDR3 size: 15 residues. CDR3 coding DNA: TGTGCCAGCAGCTTGGTACAGCACTCTGGAAACACCATATATTTT. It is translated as CASSLVQHSGNTIYF.

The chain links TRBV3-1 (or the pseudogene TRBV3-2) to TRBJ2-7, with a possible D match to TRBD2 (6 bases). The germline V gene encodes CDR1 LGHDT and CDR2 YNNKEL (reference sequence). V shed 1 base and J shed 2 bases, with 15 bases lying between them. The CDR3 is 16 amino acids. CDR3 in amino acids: CASSQGLNTGAYEQYF. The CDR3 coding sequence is TGTGCCAGCAGCCAAGGACTTAACACGGGGGCCTACGAGCAGTACTTC.

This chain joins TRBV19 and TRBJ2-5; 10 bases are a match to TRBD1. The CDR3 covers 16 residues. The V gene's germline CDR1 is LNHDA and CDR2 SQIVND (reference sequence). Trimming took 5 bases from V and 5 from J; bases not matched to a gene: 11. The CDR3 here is CASSARTGGSRETQYF. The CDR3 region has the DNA TGTGCCAGTAGTGCCCGGACAGGGGGTTCGCGGGAGACCCAGTACTTC.

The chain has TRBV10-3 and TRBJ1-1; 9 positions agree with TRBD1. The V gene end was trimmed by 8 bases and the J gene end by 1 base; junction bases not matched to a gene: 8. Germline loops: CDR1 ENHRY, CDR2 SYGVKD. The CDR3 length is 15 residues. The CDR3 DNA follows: TGTGCCATCGGACCCGGGACAGGGAGGAACACTGAAGCTTTCTTT. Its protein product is CAIGPGTGRNTEAFF.

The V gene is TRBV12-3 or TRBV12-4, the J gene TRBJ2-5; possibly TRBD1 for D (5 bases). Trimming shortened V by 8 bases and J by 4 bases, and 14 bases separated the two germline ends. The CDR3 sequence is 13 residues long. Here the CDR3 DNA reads TGTGCCAGCCGTAGGCAGGGTAGAGAGACCCAGTACTTC. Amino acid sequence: CASRRQGRETQYF.

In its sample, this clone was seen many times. The CDR3 loop is CASSSGQRTNTGELFF. For the CDR3, the DNA is TGTGCCAGCAGCAGTGGACAGAGAACGAACACCGGGGAGCTGTTTTTT. The gene calls are TRBV9 and TRBJ2-2; tentatively, D is TRBD1 (6 bases). CDR1 and CDR2 from the germline V gene are SGDLS and YYNGEE. The CDR3 extends over 16 amino acids. V gave up 4 bases and J gave up 0 bases, with 13 bases separating them. Combining the CDR3 with reference TRBV9 and TRBJ2-2 gives the whole variable domain DSGVTQTPKHLITATGQRVTLRCSPRSGDLSVYWYQQSLDQGLQFLIQYYNGEERAKGNILERFSAQQFPDLHSELNLSSLELGDSALYFCASSSGQRTNTGELFFGEGSRLTVL.

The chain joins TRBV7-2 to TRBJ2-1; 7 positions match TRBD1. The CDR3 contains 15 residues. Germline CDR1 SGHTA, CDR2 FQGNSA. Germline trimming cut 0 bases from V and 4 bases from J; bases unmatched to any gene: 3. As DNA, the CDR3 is TGTGCCAGCAGCTTAGCACAGGGGCGGTACAATGAGCAGTTCTTC. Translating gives CASSLAQGRYNEQFF.

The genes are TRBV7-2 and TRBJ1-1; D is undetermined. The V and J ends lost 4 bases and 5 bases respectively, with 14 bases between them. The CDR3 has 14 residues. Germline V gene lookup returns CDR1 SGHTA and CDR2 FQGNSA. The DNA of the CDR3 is TGTGCCAGCAGCTCGACGGCGGGGTTTACTGAAGCTTTCTTT. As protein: CASSSTAGFTEAFF. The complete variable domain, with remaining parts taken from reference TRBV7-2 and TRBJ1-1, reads GAGVSQSPSNKVTEKGKDVELRCDPISGHTALYWYRQSLGQGLEFLIYFQGNSAPDKSGLPSDRFSAERTGGSVSTLTIQRTQQEDSAVYLCASSSTAGFTEAFFGQGTRLTVV.

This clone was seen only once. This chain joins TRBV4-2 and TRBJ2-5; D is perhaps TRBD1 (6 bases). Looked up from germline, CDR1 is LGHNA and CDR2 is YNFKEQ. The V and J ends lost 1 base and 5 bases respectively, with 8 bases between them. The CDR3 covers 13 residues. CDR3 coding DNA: TGTGCCAGCAGCCAAGCAGGGGTGGAGACCCAGTACTTC. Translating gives CASSQAGVETQYF.

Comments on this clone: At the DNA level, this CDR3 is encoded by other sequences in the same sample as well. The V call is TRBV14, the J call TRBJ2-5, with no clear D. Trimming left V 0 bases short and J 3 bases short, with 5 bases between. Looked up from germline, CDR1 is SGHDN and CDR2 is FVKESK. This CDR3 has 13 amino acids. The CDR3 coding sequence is TGTGCCAGCAGCCAAGATTACAAAGAGACCCAGTACTTC. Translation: CASSQDYKETQYF.

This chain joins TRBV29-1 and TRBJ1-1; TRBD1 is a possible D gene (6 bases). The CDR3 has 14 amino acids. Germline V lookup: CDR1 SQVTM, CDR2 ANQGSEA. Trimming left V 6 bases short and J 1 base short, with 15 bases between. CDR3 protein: CSVGRGHANTEAFF. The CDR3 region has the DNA TGCAGCGTCGGAAGGGGACACGCGAACACTGAAGCTTTCTTT. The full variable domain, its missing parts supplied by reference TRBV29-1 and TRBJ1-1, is SAVISQKPSRDICQRGTSLTIQCQVDSQVTMMFWYRQQPGQSLTLIATANQGSEATYESGFVIDKFPISRPNLTFSTLTVSNMSPEDSSIYLCSVGRGHANTEAFFGQGTRLTVV.

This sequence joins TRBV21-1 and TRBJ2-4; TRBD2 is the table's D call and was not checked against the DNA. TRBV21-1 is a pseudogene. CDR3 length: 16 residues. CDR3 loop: CASSKPLWDLPNIQYF. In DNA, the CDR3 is TGTGCCAGCAGCAAGCCACTCTGGGACTTGCCCAACATTCAGTACTTC.

The CDR3 coding sequence is TGTGCCACCAGCAGAGTGGGACAGTCCAGAAGCACAGAGACCCAGTACTTC. Encoded protein: CATSRVGQSRSTETQYF. The genes are TRBV15 and TRBJ2-5; 7 bases agree with TRBD1. The CDR3 is made up of 17 amino acids. The junction had 12 bases not matched to a gene; V was cut back by 1 base and J by 4 bases. Germline assignment: CDR1 LNHNV and CDR2 YYDKDF (reference sequence).

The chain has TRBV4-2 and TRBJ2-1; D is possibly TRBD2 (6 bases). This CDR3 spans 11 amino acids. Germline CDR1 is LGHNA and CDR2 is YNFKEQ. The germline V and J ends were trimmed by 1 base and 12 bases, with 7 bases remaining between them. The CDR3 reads CASSQGGTQFF. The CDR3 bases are TGTGCCAGCAGCCAAGGCGGGACGCAGTTCTTC.

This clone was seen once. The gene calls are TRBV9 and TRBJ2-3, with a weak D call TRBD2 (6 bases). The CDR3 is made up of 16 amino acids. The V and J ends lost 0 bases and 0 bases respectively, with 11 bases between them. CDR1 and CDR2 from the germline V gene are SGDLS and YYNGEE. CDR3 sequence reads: CASSVGSSVSTDTQYF. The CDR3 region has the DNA TGTGCCAGCAGCGTAGGGTCTAGCGTTAGCACAGATACGCAGTATTTT.

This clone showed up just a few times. The CDR3 loop reads CASRKGTSVYNEQFF. As DNA, the CDR3 is TGTGCCAGCAGGAAAGGGACTAGCGTGTACAATGAGCAGTTCTTC. The chain combines TRBV2 with TRBJ2-1, with 10 bases fitting TRBD2. Trimming removed 6 bases from V and 4 bases from J; junction bases left unmatched: 6. The CDR3 sequence is 15 residues long. Per the germline V gene, CDR1 is SNHLY and CDR2 is FYNNEI.

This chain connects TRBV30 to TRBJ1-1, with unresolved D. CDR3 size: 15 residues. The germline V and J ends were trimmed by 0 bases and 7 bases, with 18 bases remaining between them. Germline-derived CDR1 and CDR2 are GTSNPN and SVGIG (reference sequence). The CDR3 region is CAWSVLSGSAGEAFF. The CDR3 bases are TGTGCCTGGAGTGTACTTTCGGGATCAGCGGGTGAAGCTTTCTTT.